These 25 T cell receptor beta chains originate from one sample sequenced in a study of preoperative IRX-2 immunotherapy in early breast cancer. The treatment here: preoperative locoregional IRX-2 cytokine immunotherapy. Clones were sequenced by immunoSEQ multiplex PCR, and TCRdb holds only the in-frame ones, with some missing. The sample consists of about 24,000 clones, approximately 90% of them appearing once. Sequencing used tumor tissue, obtained after IRX-2 immunotherapy. All receptors derive from a human donor with breast cancer.

V is TRBV10-3 and J is TRBJ1-5; D remains ambiguous. Germline V gives CDR1 ENHRY, CDR2 SYGVKD. The CDR3 is made up of 15 amino acids. Trimming cost V 0 bases and J 4 bases, with 10 bases left between them. The CDR3 DNA follows: TGTGCCATCAGTGAGTCTAAGGGAGGGAATCAGCCCCAGCATTTT. It codes for CAISESKGGNQPQHF.

This chain joins TRBV27 and TRBJ2-5, with 7 bases matching TRBD2. This CDR3 spans 15 amino acids. Germline loops: CDR1 MNHEY, CDR2 SMNVEV (reference sequence). J gave up 5 bases and V 5 bases, and 11 bases lay outside the gene matches. The DNA for the CDR3 is TGTGCCAGCAGTCTCTCTCGACTAGCTCAGGAGACCCAGTACTTC. The encoded protein is CASSLSRLAQETQYF.

The V and J genes are TRBV6-5 and TRBJ2-5, with TRBD2 matching 12 bases. J gave up 10 bases and V 4 bases, and 7 bases lay outside the gene matches. This CDR3 is 14 amino acids long. Germline CDR1 and CDR2: MNHEY and SVGAGI. The CDR3 protein is CASSSGLAGRDQYF. The CDR3, as DNA: TGTGCCAGCAGTTCCGGACTAGCGGGGAGGGACCAGTACTTC.

This chain's CDR3 is CASSLEWQPQHF. For the CDR3, the DNA is TGTGCCAGCAGCTTAGAATGGCAGCCCCAGCATTTT. This chain connects TRBV7-2 to TRBJ1-5; no clear D gene. There are 12 residues in the CDR3. With 1 base removed from V and 7 bases from J, the gap between germline ends came to 5 bases. Germline assignment: CDR1 SGHTA and CDR2 FQGNSA.

The chain recombines TRBV6-5 with TRBJ2-3, with 7 bases identical to TRBD2. The germline V gene has CDR1 MNHEY and CDR2 SVGAGI. V lost 2 bases to trimming and J lost 0 bases; unmatched junction nucleotides: 2. The CDR3 runs to 15 residues. The DNA for the CDR3 is TGTGCCAGCAGTTACGCTAGCGGTAGCACAGATACGCAGTATTTT. Protein: CASSYASGSTDTQYF.

The sample holds one count of this clone. J is TRBJ2-7 and V is TRBV7-9, with a tentative D call TRBD2 (6 bases). CDR3 length: 11 residues. Germline V gene lookup returns CDR1 SEHNR and CDR2 FQNEAQ (reference sequence). CDR3 bases: TGTGCCAGCAGCTCTATTTGGGGGGTATTCGTC. This codes for CASSSIWGVFV.

V is TRBV19 and J is TRBJ2-5; tentative D call: TRBD1 (5 bases). The germline V gene has CDR1 LNHDA and CDR2 SQIVND (reference sequence). This CDR3 has 15 amino acids. Trimming shortened V by 6 bases and J by 3 bases, and 17 bases separated the two germline ends. The CDR3 DNA reads as TGTGCCAGTAGCAAACCTACAGGTAACAAAGAGACCCAGTACTTC. This sequence encodes CASSKPTGNKETQYF.

V usage is TRBV2 and J usage is TRBJ1-3; D not certain. V dropped 10 bases and J dropped 12 bases, with 16 bases sitting between them. CDR1 is SNHLY and CDR2 is FYNNEI in the germline V gene. The CDR3 length is 11 residues. In DNA form, the CDR3 reads TGTGCCACCGGGAGGGCGGACGGCATATATTTT. Amino acid sequence: CATGRADGIYF.

This rearrangement joins TRBV5-4 to TRBJ2-5, with TRBD2 matching 9 bases. CDR3 length equals 16 residues. Germline values: CDR1 SGHNT, CDR2 YYREEE (reference sequence). V lost 5 bases, J lost 5 bases, and 13 bases stayed unmatched. The CDR3 loop reads CASSFPSGERGETQYF. CDR3 coding DNA: TGTGCCAGCAGTTTCCCTAGCGGGGAGCGAGGGGAGACCCAGTACTTC.

The gene calls are TRBV4-1 and TRBJ1-2; D is unclear. Looked up from germline, CDR1 is MGHRA and CDR2 is YSYEKL. Trimming left V 0 bases short and J 3 bases short, with 5 bases between. This CDR3 is built from 13 residues. In DNA form, the CDR3 reads TGCGCCAGCAGCCAAGAGTTGTACTATGGCTACACCTTC. This codes for CASSQELYYGYTF.

This chain links TRBV6-1 with TRBJ1-2, with TRBD1 matching 7 bases. The CDR3 has 15 amino acids. V shed 0 bases and J 2 bases; nucleotides not matched to a gene: 3. The germline gives CDR1 MNHNS, CDR2 SASEGT. CDR3 sequence reads: CASSEAGDRNYGYTF. CDR3 in DNA: TGTGCCAGCAGTGAAGCGGGGGACAGAAACTATGGCTACACCTTC.

This chain uses TRBV5-1 with TRBJ2-2, with 8 nucleotides matching TRBD2. V was clipped by 4 bases and J by 3 bases; unmatched bases: 8. CDR1 SGHRS and CDR2 YFSETQ come from the germline V gene. The length of the CDR3 is 16 residues. CDR3 DNA sequence: TGCGCCAGCAGCCCGCCGGGAGGGACGGACACCGGGGAGCTGTTTTTT. Protein: CASSPPGGTDTGELFF.

The V and J genes are TRBV5-6 and TRBJ1-6; tentative D call: TRBD1 (5 bases). CDR3 length equals 14 residues. Germline V lookup: CDR1 SGHDT, CDR2 YYEEEE. Between the trimmed V and J ends, which lost 0 bases and 7 bases, there was a span of 8 bases. In DNA, the CDR3 is TGTGCCAGCAGCTTGGCAGGGTGGAATTCACCCCTCCACTTT. It encodes CASSLAGWNSPLHF.

CDR3: CASSHPREAGSIEKLFF. CDR3 nucleotides: TGTGCCAGCAGCCACCCCCGGGAGGCAGGGTCGATAGAAAAACTGTTTTTT. The V gene is TRBV7-6, the J gene TRBJ1-4; a weak D match, TRBD1 (5 bases). CDR1 and CDR2 (germline): SGHVS, FNYEAQ. The V and J ends lost 5 bases and 8 bases respectively, with 24 bases between them. The CDR3 contains 17 residues.

The J gene is TRBJ1-1, the V gene TRBV4-1, with 7 bases identical to TRBD1. V shed 3 bases and J 4 bases; nucleotides not matched to a gene: 5. The CDR3 is 14 amino acids. Germline-derived CDR1 and CDR2 are MGHRA and YSYEKL. The CDR3 bases are TGCGCCAGCAGCCATAGCAGGGGGTTCACTGAAGCTTTCTTT. It yields the protein CASSHSRGFTEAFF.

This chain connects TRBV14 to TRBJ2-3; D is unclear. V was shortened by 6 bases and J by 1 base, with 14 bases between the two germline ends. The length of the CDR3 is 15 residues. Germline loops: CDR1 SGHDN, CDR2 FVKESK. The CDR3 DNA is TGTGCCAGCAGTCGAAGGCTGTCTGGCACAGATACGCAGTATTTT. Protein sequence: CASSRRLSGTDTQYF.

The J gene is TRBJ2-2, the V gene TRBV6-1; D perhaps matches TRBD2 (6 bases). V dropped 3 bases and J dropped 4 bases, with 15 bases sitting between them. There are 16 residues in the CDR3. Looked up from germline, CDR1 is MNHNS and CDR2 is SASEGT. The CDR3 nucleotides are TGTGCCAGCAGTGACAGGAGGGGCTGGGGCACCGGGGAGCTGTTTTTT. Translating gives CASSDRRGWGTGELFF.

The chain employs TRBV5-1 and TRBJ1-4; a weak D match, TRBD1 (5 bases). The CDR3 contains 14 residues. Per the germline V gene, CDR1 is SGHRS and CDR2 is YFSETQ. The ends were cut back, 3 bases at V and 2 bases at J, with 8 bases in the middle. This chain's CDR3 is CASSSDSTNEKLFF. DNA for the CDR3: TGCGCCAGCAGCTCTGACAGTACTAATGAAAAACTGTTTTTT. The full variable domain, its missing parts supplied by reference TRBV5-1 and TRBJ1-4, is KAGVTQTPRYLIKTRGQQVTLSCSPISGHRSVSWYQQTPGQGLQFLFEYFSETQRNKGNFPGRFSGRQFSNSRSEMNVSTLELGDSALYLCASSSDSTNEKLFFGSGTQLSVL.

The chain employs TRBV6-5 and TRBJ2-5, with 11 positions matching TRBD1. CDR3 length equals 16 residues. V was clipped by 2 bases and J by 5 bases; unmatched bases: 7. Germline-derived CDR1 and CDR2 are MNHEY and SVGAGI. CDR3 amino acids: CASSYQGQGAIETQYF. CDR3 nucleotide sequence: TGTGCCAGCAGTTACCAAGGACAGGGGGCGATTGAGACCCAGTACTTC.

The gene calls are TRBV4-2 and TRBJ1-1; 7 bases line up with TRBD1. The length of the CDR3 is 16 residues. Unmatched junction bases numbered 9, after V lost 4 bases and J lost 1 base. From germline, CDR1 is LGHNA and CDR2 YNFKEQ. CDR3 bases: TGTGCCAGCAGCCGAGCATTAGGGGGCGCGAACACTGAAGCTTTCTTT. It encodes CASSRALGGANTEAFF.

The chain links TRBV9 to TRBJ2-7, with TRBD1 identical over 8 bases. The CDR3 consists of 13 residues. Trimming at V came to 2 bases and at J to 5 bases, leaving 3 bases not matched to a gene. From germline, CDR1 is SGDLS and CDR2 YYNGEE. The chain's CDR3 is CASSVETGDEQYF. The CDR3 nucleotides are TGTGCCAGCAGCGTCGAGACAGGGGACGAGCAGTACTTC. Together with reference TRBV9 and TRBJ2-7, the CDR3 gives the full variable domain: DSGVTQTPKHLITATGQRVTLRCSPRSGDLSVYWYQQSLDQGLQFLIQYYNGEERAKGNILERFSAQQFPDLHSELNLSSLELGDSALYFCASSVETGDEQYFGPGTRLTVT.

This chain connects TRBV9 to TRBJ2-3; tentatively, D is TRBD2 (7 bases). The CDR3 runs to 15 residues. V lost 4 bases, J lost 2 bases, and 14 bases lay in between. Per germline, CDR1 SGDLS and CDR2 YYNGEE. CDR3 protein: CASSPGGGFTDTQYF. Written as DNA, the CDR3 is TGTGCCAGCAGCCCAGGCGGGGGCTTCACAGATACGCAGTATTTT.

V is TRBV5-5 and J is TRBJ2-2; 7 bases fit TRBD2. Per germline, CDR1 SGHKS and CDR2 YYEKEE (reference sequence). J lost 1 base, V lost 1 base, and 4 bases had no gene match. The CDR3 loop spans 16 amino acids. In nucleotides, the CDR3 is TGTGCCAGCAGCTTGAGGCTAGCGGAGAACACCGGGGAGCTGTTTTTT. Its translation is CASSLRLAENTGELFF.

The chain couples TRBV5-4 to TRBJ1-6, with a possible D match to TRBD1 (6 bases). Per the germline V gene, CDR1 is SGHNT and CDR2 is YYREEE (reference sequence). The V end lost 5 bases, the J end lost 9 bases, and 18 bases lay between the germline ends. This CDR3 comprises 15 residues. The CDR3 region has the DNA TGTGCCAGCAGGCGACAGGAAACCTTGGGTTCACCCCTCCACTTT. Its translation: CASRRQETLGSPLHF.

The CDR3 coding sequence is TGTGCCAGCAGTTATCAGAATTCACCCCTCCACTTT. It is translated as CASSYQNSPLHF. The chain carries TRBV6-5 and TRBJ1-6; D remains unclear. V lost 3 bases and J 7 bases, leaving 4 bases between the germline ends. The CDR3 contains 12 residues. Germline assignment: CDR1 MNHEY and CDR2 SVGAGI.